The 18 T cell receptor beta chains reported below all come from one sample, sequenced in a study of T-cell reconstitution after alpha-beta-depleted transplantation in children. Preparation of the TCRbeta library was carried out with unique molecular identifiers. TCRdb reprocessed the PCR reads via MiXCR and lists one record per CDR3 protein. The sample lists 280,000 or so distinct CDR3 sequences; approximately 10% were seen once. The sequencing here drew on peripheral blood, taken 180 days after TCRalphabeta/CD19-depleted stem cell transplant. Source of these receptors: a male patient between 2 and 10 years old who had a stem cell transplant for chronic granulomatous disease, so the T cells may come from the graft donor.

CDR3 in amino acids: CAWSVGRSTGNTIYF. DNA of the CDR3: TGTGCCTGGAGTGTAGGGCGTTCTACTGGAAACACCATATATTTT. The rearrangement links TRBV30 to TRBJ1-3; D remains ambiguous. Germline loops: CDR1 GTSNPN, CDR2 SVGIG (reference sequence). Trimming pared 0 bases from V and 2 bases from J, leaving 11 bases between. The CDR3 is 15 amino acids.

This clonotype has ten or more counts. The chain links TRBV29-1 to TRBJ1-2, with 7 positions matching TRBD1. This CDR3 comprises 10 residues. Trimming took 6 bases from V and 6 from J; bases not matched to a gene: 1. Germline-derived CDR1 and CDR2 are SQVTM and ANQGSEA. The CDR3 region is CSVDRDGYTF. The DNA of the CDR3 is TGCAGCGTCGACAGGGATGGCTACACCTTC.

This clonotype was recorded many times. This chain uses TRBV29-1 with TRBJ1-3; 7 bases line up with TRBD1. V trimming: 7 bases; J trimming: 4 bases; junction bases outside the gene matches: 10. There are 14 residues in the CDR3. Looked up from germline, CDR1 is SQVTM and CDR2 is ANQGSEA. CDR3 sequence: CSAAIGQEGNTIYF. For the CDR3, the DNA is TGCAGCGCCGCTATAGGACAGGAAGGAAACACCATATATTTT.

The sample holds many counts of this clonotype. The gene calls are TRBV20-1 and TRBJ1-5; D gene unclear. This CDR3 has 15 residues. CDR1 is DFQATT and CDR2 is SNEGSKA in the germline V gene (reference sequence). Trimming left V 3 bases short and J 2 bases short, with 14 bases between. The CDR3 loop reads CSASLVAIGNQPQHF. The CDR3 coding sequence is TGCAGTGCTAGTTTAGTGGCTATCGGCAATCAGCCCCAGCATTTT.

In the case of this clonotype: Just one base apart from a much larger clone, this may be a read error. This chain connects TRBV5-1 to TRBJ1-1, with D possibly TRBD1 on 6 matching bases. Germline CDR1 is SGHRS and CDR2 is YFSETQ. Trimming took off 3 bases at V and 1 base at J, with 16 bases between the two ends. The CDR3 is made up of 16 amino acids. This CDR3 is CASSWGRDITNTEAFF. CDR3 bases: TGCGCCAGCAGCTGGGGGCGGGACATCACGAACACTGAAGCTTTCTTT.

This clonotype was seen only a few times. CDR3 sequence reads: CASSIWVGNTEAFF. In DNA, the CDR3 is TGTGCCAGTAGTATCTGGGTTGGGAACACTGAAGCTTTCTTT. The rearrangement links TRBV19 to TRBJ1-1, with D hard to call. Deletions cut 3 bases from V and 1 base from J, with 9 bases between. The CDR3 is made up of 14 amino acids. From germline, CDR1 is LNHDA and CDR2 SQIVND (reference sequence).

In its sample, this clonotype was seen many times. The rearrangement joins TRBV6-1 to TRBJ2-5; D is possibly TRBD1 or TRBD2 (5 bases each). CDR1 is MNHNS and CDR2 is SASEGT in the germline V gene. V lost 7 bases and J lost 1, with 13 bases in between. This CDR3 has 14 residues. The DNA for the CDR3 is TGTGCCAGCACCCCGTCCGGGGCCCAAGAGACCCAGTACTTC. Its translation: CASTPSGAQETQYF.

This clonotype was seen at least ten times. The chain couples TRBV12-3 or TRBV12-4 to TRBJ2-7, with 7 bases aligning to TRBD2. The CDR3 length is 12 residues. V gave up 8 bases and J gave up 7 bases; unmatched junction bases: 8. DNA for the CDR3: TGTGCCAGCTGCGCTTGGGGGGGGGAGCAGTACTTC. This translates into CASCAWGGEQYF.

In its sample, this clonotype was seen many times. The chain employs TRBV5-1 and TRBJ1-1, with D possibly being TRBD1 (5 bases). The ends were cut back, 2 bases at V and 6 bases at J, with 17 bases in the middle. The CDR3 covers 15 residues. Germline CDR1 SGHRS, CDR2 YFSETQ. The CDR3 here is CASSFRGGGEPEAFF. Written as DNA, the CDR3 is TGCGCCAGCAGCTTTCGGGGGGGAGGGGAGCCTGAAGCTTTCTTT. Variable domain in full (rest from reference TRBV5-1 and TRBJ1-1): KAGVTQTPRYLIKTRGQQVTLSCSPISGHRSVSWYQQTPGQGLQFLFEYFSETQRNKGNFPGRFSGRQFSNSRSEMNVSTLELGDSALYLCASSFRGGGEPEAFFGQGTRLTVV.

The chain recombines TRBV2 with TRBJ2-3; D not certain. The CDR3 sequence is 14 residues long. V lost 3 bases, J lost 0 bases, and 7 bases lay in between. Germline lookup yields CDR1 SNHLY and CDR2 FYNNEI. For the CDR3, the DNA is TGTGCCAGCAGTGAGTTACTGAGCACAGATACGCAGTATTTT. Protein sequence: CASSELLSTDTQYF.

There are many counts of this clonotype. This chain links TRBV7-9 with TRBJ1-5, with D maybe TRBD1 (6 bases). CDR3 length equals 12 residues. Germline V gives CDR1 SEHNR, CDR2 FQNEAQ (reference sequence). Trimming left V 1 base short and J 15 bases short, with 13 bases between. CDR3 protein: CASSLGGDIPHF. The CDR3 DNA is TGTGCCAGCAGCTTAGGGGGGGACATTCCGCATTTT. Looking up the rest from reference TRBV7-9 and TRBJ1-5 gives the full variable domain: DTGVSQNPRHKITKRGQNVTFRCDPISEHNRLYWYRQTLGQGPEFLTYFQNEAQLEKSRLLSDRFSAERPKGSFSTLEIQRTEQGDSAMYLCASSLGGDIPHFGDGTRLSIL.

In its sample, this clonotype was seen many times. The chain combines TRBV6-5 with TRBJ2-1; 10 bases are a match to TRBD2. Germline trimming cut 3 bases from V and 4 bases from J; bases unmatched to any gene: 3. The CDR3 totals 15 residues. CDR1 is MNHEY and CDR2 is SVGAGI in the germline V gene. CDR3 region: CASSYSSGGYNEQFF. CDR3 bases: TGTGCCAGCAGTTATTCTAGCGGGGGTTACAATGAGCAGTTCTTC.

The count of this clonotype is one. This may be a read error, as it is one base from a much larger clone. This chain connects TRBV6-5 to TRBJ1-2; TRBD1 matches 9 bases. CDR1 MNHEY and CDR2 SVGAGI come from the germline V gene. CDR3 length: 16 amino acids. Here the CDR3 reads CSSSSTGGRANYGYTF. DNA for the CDR3: TGTTCCAGCAGTTCCACAGGGGGCCGGGCTAACTATGGCTACACCTTC.

This clonotype was seen repeatedly, ten times or more. The gene calls are TRBV12-3 or TRBV12-4 and TRBJ1-5; the D is unclear. Between the trimmed V and J ends, which lost 3 bases and 4 bases, there was a span of 7 bases. The CDR3 is made up of 13 amino acids. The CDR3 here is CASSLDGNQPQHF. The CDR3 nucleotides are TGTGCCAGCAGTTTGGACGGAAATCAGCCCCAGCATTTT.

This clonotype came up many times. This chain links TRBV15 with TRBJ2-7, with D tentatively TRBD1 (6 bases). Deletions cut 0 bases from V and 2 bases from J, with 17 bases between. This CDR3 comprises 17 residues. Germline CDR1 reads LNHNV; CDR2 reads YYDKDF (reference sequence). The CDR3, as DNA: TGTGCCACCAGCAGAGATAGGACAGTAGGAGTAACCTACGAGCAGTACTTC. It yields the protein CATSRDRTVGVTYEQYF.

This clonotype occurred once. This chain joins TRBV6-5 and TRBJ2-7; D is undetermined. Trimming shortened V by 6 bases and J by 10 bases, and 13 bases separated the two germline ends. This CDR3 contains 11 residues. Per germline, CDR1 MNHEY and CDR2 SVGAGI. In DNA, the CDR3 is TGTGCCAGCAGCGACACCCGAGGCCAGTACTTC. Encoded protein: CASSDTRGQYF.

This clonotype occurred many times. This chain connects TRBV18 to TRBJ2-3; no definite D call. The CDR3 extends over 15 amino acids. Germline V gene sequence: CDR1 KGHSH, CDR2 LQKENI. V gave up 1 base and J gave up 4 bases, with 12 bases separating them. Here the CDR3 reads CASSPLPSGSDTQYF. The CDR3, as DNA: TGTGCCAGCTCACCACTGCCGTCGGGCTCAGATACGCAGTATTTT.

V usage is TRBV23-1 and J usage is TRBJ2-7; D call uncertain. TRBV23-1 is an ORF, and what it does is uncertain. This CDR3 comprises 12 residues. Trimming cost V 6 bases and J 3 bases, with 9 bases left between them. The CDR3 bases are TGCGCCAGCAGGAGCAAGAACTACGAGCAGTACTTC. Amino acids: CASRSKNYEQYF.